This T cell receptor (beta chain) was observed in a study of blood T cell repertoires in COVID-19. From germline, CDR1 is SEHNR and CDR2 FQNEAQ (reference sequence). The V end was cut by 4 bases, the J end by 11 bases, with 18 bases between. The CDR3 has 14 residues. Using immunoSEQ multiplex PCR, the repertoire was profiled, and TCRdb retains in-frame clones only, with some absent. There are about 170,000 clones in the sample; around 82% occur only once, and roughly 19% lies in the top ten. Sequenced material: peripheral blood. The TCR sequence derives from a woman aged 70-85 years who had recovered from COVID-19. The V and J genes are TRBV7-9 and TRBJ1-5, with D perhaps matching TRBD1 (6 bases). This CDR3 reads CASSSGQPGTAQHF. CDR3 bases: TGTGCCAGCAGCTCTGGACAGCCGGGGACGGCCCAGCATTTT.